This T cell receptor (beta chain) was captured in a study of cytomegalovirus exposure and HLA in healthy donors. 13 Jbeta primers and 60 Vbeta primers were used for the PCR. The data were produced by immunoSEQ multiplex PCR, yet TCRdb's version contains in-frame clones alone and is incomplete. The sample records around 200,000 clones, around three quarters being singletons. Germline-derived CDR1 and CDR2 are SGHDN and FVKESK. The CDR3 totals 16 residues. With V trimmed by 0 bases and J by 4 bases, 6 bases remained unmatched. General study points: Later analysis associated a missense DCLRE1C variant with TCR beta V- and J-gene trimming. Earlier analysis found most TCR beta V segments productive about 87% or about 30% of the time. A list of around 160 TCR beta chains associated with cytomegalovirus was given.

In regard to this clone: Antigen specificity is unknown.

The sample was PBMCs. The V and J genes are TRBV14 and TRBJ1-5, with 7 nucleotides matching TRBD1. This clonotype was obtained from a young woman in good health and CMV-seropositive. The CDR3 loop is CASSQENRGWNQPQHF. In DNA, the CDR3 is TGTGCCAGCAGCCAAGAGAACAGGGGATGGAATCAGCCCCAGCATTTT.